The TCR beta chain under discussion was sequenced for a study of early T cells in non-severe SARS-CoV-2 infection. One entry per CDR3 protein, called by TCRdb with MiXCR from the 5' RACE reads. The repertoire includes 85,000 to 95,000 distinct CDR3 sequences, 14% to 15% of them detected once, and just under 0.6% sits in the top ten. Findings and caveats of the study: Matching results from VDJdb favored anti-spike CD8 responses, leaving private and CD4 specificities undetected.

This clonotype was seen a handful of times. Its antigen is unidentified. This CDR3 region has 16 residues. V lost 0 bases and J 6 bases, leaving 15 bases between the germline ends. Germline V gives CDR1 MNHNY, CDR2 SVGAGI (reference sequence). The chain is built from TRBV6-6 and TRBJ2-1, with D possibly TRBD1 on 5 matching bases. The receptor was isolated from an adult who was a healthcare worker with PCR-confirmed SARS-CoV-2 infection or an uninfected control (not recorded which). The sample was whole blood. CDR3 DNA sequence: TGTGCCAGCAGTTACTCTGGACACAAATATTTCAATGAGCAGTTCTTC. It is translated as CASSYSGHKYFNEQFF.